The clone carrying this TCR beta chain was counted at least ten times. Its antigen is not known. This sample was included in a study of breast tumors, draining lymph nodes, adjacent tissues. Study outcomes and limitations: That most tumor T cells come from lymph nodes remained unproven. Tumor TCR diversity was below lymph nodes but above nontumor tissue.

This CDR3 contains 15 residues. Trimming at V came to 2 bases and at J to 6 bases, leaving 4 bases not matched to a gene. The V gene's germline CDR1 is MNHNY and CDR2 SVGAGI (reference sequence). TCRdb re-called the multiplex PCR reads with MiXCR, one entry per CDR3 protein. The sample lists about 100,000 distinct CDR3 sequences, about 20% occurring once. Breast cancer patients provided tissue from their axillary draining lymph nodes. The clonotype originates from a female donor with breast cancer. Some clones in this sample may be carry-over from other donors' samples. This chain uses TRBV6-6 with TRBJ2-3; 11 bases are shared with TRBD2. The specimen was axillary lymph node tissue. DNA for the CDR3: TGTGCCAGCAGTTACGTTAGCGGGGGGGCGGATACGCAGTATTTT. Encoded protein: CASSYVSGGADTQYF.